This TCR beta chain was captured in a study of cytomegalovirus exposure and HLA in healthy donors. Study observations and caveats: Among TCR sequences, most were rare, though some public TCRs appeared in many donors. HLA alleles showed associations with 16,951 TCR beta sequences in a later analysis, at a 0.05 false discovery rate.

60 Vbeta and 13 Jbeta primers were used in PCR. This table comes from immunoSEQ multiplex PCR, and its TCRdb copy is limited to in-frame clones, with some not included. The table includes some 120,000 clones, 65% to 75% detected once. Details on this clone: Its antigen is not identified.

Trimming shortened V by 5 bases and J by 10 bases, and 16 bases separated the two germline ends. Per the germline V gene, CDR1 is SGDLS and CDR2 is YYNGEE. The CDR3 has 14 residues. The sample taken for sequencing was PBMCs. The rearrangement links TRBV9 to TRBJ1-6; the D is unclear. The receptor was isolated from a woman in her forties or fifties in good health and CMV-seropositive. The CDR3 here is CASSARVSGSPLHF. CDR3 sequence (DNA): TGTGCCAGCAGTGCGAGGGTGTCGGGCTCACCCCTCCACTTT.